Below are 32 T cell receptor beta chains sequenced from a single sample in a study of shared clonotypes between healthy human individuals (TCRdb year 2020). The library was made by the immunoSEQ multiplex PCR assay. Drawn from immuneACCESS, this table holds only the in-frame rearrangements with V and J called that TCRdb kept. Clones are partly lost; checked studies trace under half to an unresolved V gene and leave the rest unexplained. The sample table records 450,000 to 500,000 clones; roughly 80% of these occur just once. Roughly an eighth of the sample is held by the ten biggest clonotypes. The sequenced sample consisted of PBMCs. These receptor sequences come from a woman in her forties in good health. Some clones in this sample may be carry-over from other donors' samples.

Regarding this clone: This may stem from a read error, because a much larger clone lies one nucleotide away. The chain joins TRBV19 to TRBJ2-2; possibly TRBD2 for D (6 bases). The CDR3 contains 16 residues. CDR1 is LNHDA and CDR2 is SQIVND in the germline V gene (reference sequence). CDR3 sequence (DNA): TGTGCCGGTAGTATGGCCGGGACTTTCAACACCGGGGAGCTGTTTTTT. It is translated as CAGSMAGTFNTGELFF.

This chain connects TRBV7-9 to TRBJ2-7; 8 nucleotides agree with TRBD2. Per germline, CDR1 SEHNR and CDR2 FQNEAQ (reference sequence). The CDR3 spans 15 residues. The trim removed 1 base at V and 3 bases at J, leaving 5 bases unmatched. CDR3 loop: CASSLVSGRNYEQYF. In DNA form, the CDR3 reads TGTGCCAGCAGCTTAGTGAGCGGGAGAAACTACGAGCAGTACTTC.

The chain uses TRBV19 and TRBJ2-7, with TRBD1 matching 8 bases. The V segment lost 4 bases and the J segment 5 bases; nucleotides outside the gene matches: 4. Germline V CDR1 and CDR2: LNHDA, SQIVND (reference sequence). This CDR3 is built from 13 residues. CDR3 residues: CASSSRGPNEQYF. The CDR3 DNA follows: TGTGCCAGTAGTAGCAGGGGGCCTAACGAGCAGTACTTC.

This clone was observed a single time. V usage is TRBV11-2 and J usage is TRBJ2-2; TRBD2 agrees at 8 bases. Germline loops: CDR1 SGHAT, CDR2 FQNNGV. The CDR3 totals 16 residues. The J segment lost 7 bases and the V segment lost 5 bases, leaving 12 bases of the junction unmatched. The DNA for the CDR3 is TGTGCCAGCAGCCCACGAGGCGGGAGGATGGTCGGGGAGCTGTTTTTT. Translated, it gives CASSPRGGRMVGELFF.

The rearrangement uses TRBV15 and TRBJ1-2; TRBD1 is a possible D gene (5 bases). CDR1 is LNHNV and CDR2 is YYDKDF in the germline V gene (reference sequence). The CDR3 runs to 14 residues. V was shortened by 0 bases and J by 8 bases, with 13 bases between the two germline ends. The CDR3 here is CATSRDWGGGGYTF. CDR3 sequence (DNA): TGTGCCACCAGCAGAGATTGGGGCGGAGGGGGCTACACCTTC. The entire variable domain, with the rest obtained from reference TRBV15 and TRBJ1-2, is as follows: DAMVIQNPRYQVTQFGKPVTLSCSQTLNHNVMYWYQQKSSQAPKLLFHYYDKDFNNEADTPDNFQSRRPNTSFCFLDIRSPGLGDTAMYLCATSRDWGGGGYTFGSGTRLTVV.

Worth noting for this clone: One base separates it from a far larger clone, so it is likely a read error. Other nucleotide sequences in the sample specify the same CDR3. This sequence joins TRBV7-9 and TRBJ2-5; D not resolved. This CDR3 contains 11 residues. In germline, CDR1 is SEHNR, CDR2 FQNEAQ (reference sequence). Trimming shortened V by 3 bases and J by 5 bases, and 4 bases separated the two germline ends. The CDR3 DNA sequence: TGTGCCAGCAGCTTGATGGAGACCCAGTACTTC. Its translation is CASSLMETQYF.

Comment on this clone: This sequence is one base from a far larger clone and is likely a read error. Other DNA sequences in the same sample also yield this CDR3. The gene calls are TRBV5-4 and TRBJ2-5; D possibly corresponds to TRBD2 (7 bases). The CDR3 extends over 14 amino acids. Germline assignment: CDR1 SGHNT and CDR2 YYREEE (reference sequence). The DNA for the CDR3 is TGCGCCAGCAGCGGCGGGGGCCGCGAAGAGACCCAGTACTTC. Translated: CASSGGGREETQYF.

The V gene is TRBV23-1, the J gene TRBJ1-2; D not resolved. TRBV23-1 belongs to the ORF category, with a function that is uncertain. The CDR3 contains 15 residues. V was trimmed by 3 bases and J by 3 bases, leaving 14 bases between them. The CDR3 sequence is CASSHPGRYYYGYTF. The CDR3 DNA sequence: TGCGCCAGCAGTCATCCCGGACGGTACTACTATGGCTACACCTTC.

This chain joins TRBV4-1 and TRBJ2-3; 7 positions agree with TRBD2. Losses at the gene ends were 5 bases for V and 3 bases for J; bases not matched to a gene: 5. The CDR3 length is 14 residues. Germline CDR1 is MGHRA and CDR2 is YSYEKL. CDR3 bases: TGCGCCAGCAGCTACGCTAGCGGTACAGATACGCAGTATTTT. It encodes CASSYASGTDTQYF.

This rearrangement joins TRBV9 to TRBJ2-5, with a weak D call TRBD1 (6 bases). This CDR3 is 15 amino acids long. V lost 0 bases and J lost 5, with 14 bases in between. Germline values: CDR1 SGDLS, CDR2 YYNGEE. The CDR3 region is CASSVASGERETQYF. DNA of the CDR3: TGTGCCAGCAGCGTAGCCTCAGGGGAGAGGGAGACCCAGTACTTC.

Concerning this clone: This is likely an artifact of a read error, given a far larger clone one base away. The chain employs TRBV27 and TRBJ2-6, with D possibly matching TRBD2 (5 bases). Germline assignment: CDR1 MNHEY and CDR2 SMNVEV (reference sequence). CDR3 size: 18 residues. Trimming pared 3 bases from V and 0 bases from J, leaving 15 bases between. CDR3 amino acids: CASSFIAWQNSGANVLTF. In nucleotides, the CDR3 is TGTGCCAGCAGTTTTATAGCGTGGCAGAACTCTGGGGCCAACGTCCTGACTTTC.

The table lists this clone with a count of one. The sample contains more than one DNA sequence encoding this CDR3. The rearrangement links TRBV7-3 to TRBJ2-1; D gene uncertain. The CDR3 is 14 residues long. Germline CDR1 reads SGHTA; CDR2 reads FQGTGA. Trimming took 2 bases from V and 1 from J, leaving 6 bases between them. The DNA of the CDR3 is TGTGCCAGCAGCTTACGTAGGTCCTACAATGAGCAGTTCTTC. Translation gives CASSLRRSYNEQFF.

Notes on this clone: A read error is likely here: a far larger clone is one base away. V usage is TRBV6-1 and J usage is TRBJ2-1; 10 positions match TRBD1. The CDR3 loop spans 15 amino acids. V dropped 5 bases and J dropped 4; count of bases not matched to a gene: 5. Germline V lookup: CDR1 MNHNS, CDR2 SASEGT. The CDR3 DNA follows: TGTGCCAGCAGTAACGGGACAGGGGAATACAATGAGCAGTTCTTC. Its protein is CASSNGTGEYNEQFF.

This clone is a singleton in its sample. The J gene is TRBJ2-6, the V gene TRBV18; weak D call: TRBD1 (5 bases). Germline V gene data show CDR1 as KGHSH and CDR2 as LQKENI. Between the trimmed V and J ends, which lost 3 bases and 0 bases, there was a span of 12 bases. The CDR3 contains 17 residues. The CDR3 protein is CASSPQRQLSGANVLTF. CDR3 DNA sequence: TGTGCCAGCTCACCCCAGAGACAGCTCTCTGGGGCCAACGTCCTGACTTTC.

This clone was recorded only once. The junction differs from germline at one of its ends, possibly a read error. The V call is TRBV4-1, the J call TRBJ2-3; TRBD2 aligns across 11 bases. The CDR3 runs to 14 residues. Per germline, CDR1 MGHRA and CDR2 YSYEKL. The chain's CDR3 is CASKLAGDTDTQYF. In DNA, the CDR3 is TGTGCCAGCAAACTAGCGGGAGATACAGATACGCAGTATTTT.

This chain joins TRBV5-4 and TRBJ1-1, with 8 nucleotides matching TRBD1. The CDR3 covers 15 residues. CDR1 is SGHNT and CDR2 is YYREEE in the germline V gene (reference sequence). Losses at the gene ends were 4 bases for V and 1 base for J; bases not matched to a gene: 6. The CDR3 protein is CASSLGQGRNTEAFF. CDR3 in DNA: TGTGCCAGCAGCCTCGGACAGGGCAGGAACACTGAAGCTTTCTTT.

This clone was recorded once. This rearrangement joins TRBV2 to TRBJ2-7, with a possible D match to TRBD1 (5 bases). TRBJ2-5 matches the DNA end more closely, so the J call is doubtful. Germline-derived CDR1 and CDR2 are SNHLY and FYNNEI. The CDR3 contains 12 residues. This chain's CDR3 is CASVGAQETQYF. The CDR3 region has the DNA TGTGCCAGCGTAGGGGCACAAGAGACCCAGTACTTC.

V usage is TRBV19 and J usage is TRBJ2-5; D remains unclear. The CDR3 runs to 12 residues. Germline V gene sequence: CDR1 LNHDA, CDR2 SQIVND (reference sequence). V shed 3 bases and J shed 5 bases, with 7 bases lying between them. This chain's CDR3 is CASSMGWETQYF. CDR3 bases: TGTGCCAGTAGTATGGGGTGGGAGACCCAGTACTTC.

Here the CDR3 DNA reads TGTGCCTGGAGTGGGCTAGCACAAGAGACCCAGTACTTC. Its protein product is CAWSGLAQETQYF. The rearrangement links TRBV30 to TRBJ2-5, with D perhaps matching TRBD2 (5 bases). V was pared by 1 base and J by 2 bases, with 8 bases between. This CDR3 has 13 residues. Germline V CDR1 and CDR2: GTSNPN, SVGIG (reference sequence).

The CDR3 DNA is TGTGCCAGCAGCTTAGATCCCGGAGAAGAGACCCAGTACTTC. Residues: CASSLDPGEETQYF. The chain uses TRBV7-2 and TRBJ2-5; unclear D gene. Between the trimmed V and J ends, which lost 1 base and 3 bases, there was a span of 9 bases. The CDR3 covers 14 residues. Germline loops: CDR1 SGHTA, CDR2 FQGNSA.

V is TRBV7-9 and J is TRBJ2-5; 7 bases map to TRBD1. V lost 5 bases and J lost 5; bases outside the gene matches: 11. CDR1 SEHNR and CDR2 FQNEAQ come from the germline V gene (reference sequence). The CDR3 extends over 15 amino acids. This CDR3 is CASSNLQGSGETQYF. In DNA, the CDR3 is TGTGCCAGCAGCAACCTACAGGGGTCTGGTGAGACCCAGTACTTC.

A single count supports this clone. V gene TRBV5-4 combines with J gene TRBJ2-1, with D possibly matching TRBD1 (6 bases). CDR1 and CDR2 (germline): SGHNT, YYREEE (reference sequence). The CDR3 is 13 amino acids. Trimming removed 3 bases at V and 5 bases at J, with 9 bases between. For the CDR3, the DNA is TGTGCCAGCAGCTCGTGGGGGCACAATGAGCAGTTCTTC. It translates to CASSSWGHNEQFF. The full variable domain, rest sourced from reference TRBV5-4 and TRBJ2-1, is ETGVTQSPTHLIKTRGQQVTLRCSSQSGHNTVSWYQQALGQGPQFIFQYYREEENGRGNFPPRFSGLQFPNYSSELNVNALELDDSALYLCASSSWGHNEQFFGPGTRLTVL.

In DNA, the CDR3 is TGTGCCAGCAGCCAAGAGTTTCGGGTTAGCGGCTACACCTTC. As protein: CASSQEFRVSGYTF. The rearrangement joins TRBV14 to TRBJ1-2; no clear D gene. The CDR3 has 14 residues. Germline V lookup: CDR1 SGHDN, CDR2 FVKESK. V lost 0 bases to trimming and J lost 8 bases, with 13 bases between them.

Comments on this clone: One base separates it from a far larger clone, so it is likely a read error. Within the sample, other DNA sequences also encode this same CDR3. V gene TRBV4-3 combines with J gene TRBJ2-1, with D possibly matching TRBD2 (6 bases). CDR3 length equals 15 residues. Germline assignment: CDR1 LGHNA and CDR2 YSLEER. The CDR3 here is CASSQVRGNYNEQFF. CDR3 DNA: TGCGCCAGCAGCCAAGTACGGGGGAACTACAACGAGCAGTTCTTC.

This clone has only one observation. This rearrangement joins TRBV19 to TRBJ2-7, with TRBD1 identical over 7 bases. V trimming: 1 base; J trimming: 6 bases; junction bases outside the gene matches: 6. CDR1 and CDR2 from the germline V gene are LNHDA and SQIVND (reference sequence). This CDR3 comprises 14 residues. This CDR3 reads CASSIGQGVGEQYF. CDR3 DNA sequence: TGTGCCAGTAGTATAGGGCAGGGGGTCGGCGAGCAGTACTTC.

The chain carries TRBV28 and TRBJ2-7; D is uncertain. Trimming left V 6 bases short and J 2 bases short, with 14 bases between. The CDR3 has 14 amino acids. Germline V gene sequence: CDR1 MDHEN, CDR2 SYDVKM. The CDR3 DNA follows: TGTGCCAGCAGCACGAACCGGGCCCCCTACGAGCAGTACTTC. This gives the protein CASSTNRAPYEQYF.

The rearrangement joins TRBV10-3 to TRBJ2-7, with 13 bases aligning to TRBD2. V lost 2 bases, J lost 2 bases, and 3 bases stayed unmatched. CDR1 and CDR2 (germline): ENHRY, SYGVKD. The CDR3 runs 16 residues. CDR3 in DNA: TGTGCCATCAGTGAGACAGGGACTAGCGGGGCCTACGAGCAGTACTTC. It codes for CAISETGTSGAYEQYF.

Points on this clone: Other DNA sequences in the sample encode the same CDR3. The V gene is TRBV7-9, the J gene TRBJ2-2, with D tentatively TRBD1 (5 bases). Trimming cost V 1 base and J 0 bases, with 9 bases left between them. Germline V gene data show CDR1 as SEHNR and CDR2 as FQNEAQ (reference sequence). This CDR3 contains 16 residues. The CDR3 DNA reads TGTGCCAGCAGCTTAGTGGCAGGGACGAACACCGGGGAGCTGTTTTTT. As protein: CASSLVAGTNTGELFF.

The chain joins TRBV28 to TRBJ2-7; D possibly matches TRBD1 or TRBD2 (5 bases each). The CDR3 sequence is 16 residues long. V lost 4 bases, J lost 1 base, and 17 bases lay in between. Looked up from germline, CDR1 is MDHEN and CDR2 is SYDVKM. The DNA for the CDR3 is TGTGCCAGCAGTTCACCCGGGACCAAACTTTCCTACGAGCAGTACTTC. Translation gives CASSSPGTKLSYEQYF.

Note on this clone: This could be a read error, since a much larger clone is one nucleotide away. Other DNA sequences in this sample translate to the same CDR3. The chain links TRBV4-3 to TRBJ2-3; D tentatively fits TRBD1 or TRBD2 (6 bases each). This CDR3 has 14 amino acids. Germline V CDR1 and CDR2: LGHNA, YSLEER. The DNA of the CDR3 is TGCGCTAGCAGTCCGAGGGGGGCCACAGATACGCAGTATTTT. It translates to CASSPRGATDTQYF.

J is TRBJ1-3 and V is TRBV7-2; no firm D call. The CDR3 runs to 12 residues. V was shortened by 3 bases and J by 4 bases, with 4 bases between the two germline ends. Germline-derived CDR1 and CDR2 are SGHTA and FQGNSA. In nucleotides, the CDR3 is TGTGCCAGCAGCTTCTCAGGAAACACCATATATTTT. Its translation is CASSFSGNTIYF.

A word on this clone: A read error likely explains this, since a far larger clone differs by one base. The chain links TRBV15 to TRBJ1-5; D unclear. The germline V and J ends were trimmed by 5 bases and 6 bases, with 11 bases remaining between them. CDR1 is LNHNV and CDR2 is YYDKDF in the germline V gene (reference sequence). This CDR3 has 13 amino acids. The chain's CDR3 is CATSPGYSQPQHF. Here the CDR3 DNA reads TGTGCCACCAGCCCCGGGTACAGTCAGCCCCAGCATTTT.